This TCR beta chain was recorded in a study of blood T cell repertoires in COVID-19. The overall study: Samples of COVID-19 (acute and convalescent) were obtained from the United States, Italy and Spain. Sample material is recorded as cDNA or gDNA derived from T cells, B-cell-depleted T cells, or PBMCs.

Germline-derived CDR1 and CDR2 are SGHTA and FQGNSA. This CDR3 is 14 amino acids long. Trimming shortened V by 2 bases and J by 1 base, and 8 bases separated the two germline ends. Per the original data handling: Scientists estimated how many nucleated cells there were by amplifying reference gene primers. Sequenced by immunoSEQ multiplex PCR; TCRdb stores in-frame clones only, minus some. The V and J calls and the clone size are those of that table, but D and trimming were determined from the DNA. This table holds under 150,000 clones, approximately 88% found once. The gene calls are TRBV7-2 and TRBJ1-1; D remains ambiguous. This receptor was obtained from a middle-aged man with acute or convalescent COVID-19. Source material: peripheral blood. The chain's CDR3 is CASSLLNKNTEAFF. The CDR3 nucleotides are TGTGCCAGCAGCTTACTTAACAAGAACACTGAAGCTTTCTTT.